This passage covers 17 T cell receptor beta chains from one sample sequenced in a study of blood T cell repertoires in COVID-19. Measured with immunoSEQ multiplex PCR; TCRdb has only the in-frame clones, and not every one. This table holds 450,000 to 600,000 clones, roughly nine tenths found once. The sample consisted of PBMCs or T cells enriched from blood (not recorded which). These receptors came from a woman under 30 who had recovered from COVID-19.

The CDR3 DNA follows: TGTGCCAGCAGTTTTTTGGGAGGGGCTGGAAACACCATATATTTT. It encodes CASSFLGGAGNTIYF. The rearrangement joins TRBV28 to TRBJ1-3, with a tentative D call TRBD1 (5 bases). Germline CDR1 and CDR2: MDHEN and SYDVKM. The CDR3 runs 15 residues. Trimming stripped 3 bases from V and 2 bases from J, with 11 bases between. Combining the CDR3 with reference TRBV28 and TRBJ1-3 gives the whole variable domain DVKVTQSSRYLVKRTGEKVFLECVQDMDHENMFWYRQDPGLGLRLIYFSYDVKMKEKGDIPEGYSVSREKKERFSLILESASTNQTSMYLCASSFLGGAGNTIYFGEGSWLTVV.

J is TRBJ2-7 and V is TRBV11-2; TRBD1 is a possible D gene (5 bases). The CDR3 extends over 13 amino acids. The germline V gene has CDR1 SGHAT and CDR2 FQNNGV. The V gene lost 3 bases and the J gene lost 2 bases, with 8 bases spanning the gap. CDR3 in amino acids: CASSLGRTYEQYF. The CDR3, as DNA: TGTGCCAGCAGCTTGGGGCGGACCTACGAGCAGTACTTC.

The V and J genes are TRBV30 and TRBJ2-3, with D tentatively TRBD2 (5 bases). The CDR3 has 15 amino acids. V was shortened by 0 bases and J by 6 bases, with 16 bases between the two germline ends. Germline-derived CDR1 and CDR2 are GTSNPN and SVGIG (reference sequence). In DNA form, the CDR3 reads TGTGCCTGGAGTGTACCTCTGGGAGCCCCCGATACGCAGTATTTT. It is translated as CAWSVPLGAPDTQYF.

This clone has only one observation. The V gene is TRBV6-5, the J gene TRBJ2-1; TRBD1 is a possible D gene (5 bases). The V gene's germline CDR1 is MNHEY and CDR2 SVGAGI. This CDR3 spans 13 amino acids. The V gene lost 5 bases and the J gene lost 6 bases, with 11 bases spanning the gap. The CDR3 spells CASSPDRFNEQFF. Here the CDR3 DNA reads TGTGCCAGCAGTCCCGACAGATTCAATGAGCAGTTCTTC.

The chain recombines TRBV5-1 with TRBJ2-7; 9 bases line up with TRBD2. V shed 7 bases, J shed 0 bases, and the junction held 11 bases outside the gene matches. The CDR3 spans 16 residues. Germline V gene lookup returns CDR1 SGHRS and CDR2 YFSETQ. The CDR3 DNA reads TGCGCCAGCGCGGTTCTAGCGGGGACGTACTCCTACGAGCAGTACTTC. It translates to CASAVLAGTYSYEQYF.

This clone appeared once. At the DNA level, this CDR3 is encoded by other sequences in the same sample as well. J is TRBJ1-1 and V is TRBV19; D is possibly TRBD1 (5 bases). The CDR3 runs 13 residues. Germline values: CDR1 LNHDA, CDR2 SQIVND (reference sequence). Trimming stripped 2 bases from V and 7 bases from J, with 11 bases between. The CDR3: CASSIIGEGEAFF. The CDR3 DNA follows: TGTGCCAGTAGTATAATAGGGGAAGGTGAAGCTTTCTTT.

J is TRBJ1-2 and V is TRBV27, with 8 positions matching TRBD1. The CDR3 runs 13 residues. Germline CDR1 reads MNHEY; CDR2 reads SMNVEV (reference sequence). V shed 4 bases, J shed 5 bases, and the junction held 3 bases outside the gene matches. The CDR3 DNA reads as TGTGCCAGCAGTTACGGACAGGGATATGGCTACACCTTC. As protein: CASSYGQGYGYTF.

V usage is TRBV19 and J usage is TRBJ2-5; D remains ambiguous. CDR1 is LNHDA and CDR2 is SQIVND in the germline V gene (reference sequence). V was shortened by 1 base and J by 0 bases, with 9 bases between the two germline ends. This CDR3 spans 15 amino acids. In nucleotides, the CDR3 is TGTGCCAGTAGTATAGTTGGCAAGTACCAAGAGACCCAGTACTTC. This codes for CASSIVGKYQETQYF.

J is TRBJ2-6 and V is TRBV28; possible D gene TRBD1, 6 bases. The CDR3 sequence is 17 residues long. CDR1 and CDR2 from the germline V gene are MDHEN and SYDVKM. With 5 bases removed from V and 4 bases from J, the gap between germline ends came to 18 bases. The CDR3 loop reads CASSGGWSRSGANVLTF. The CDR3 DNA reads TGTGCCAGCAGTGGGGGCTGGAGCAGGTCCGGGGCCAACGTCCTGACTTTC.

This chain connects TRBV6-5 to TRBJ1-3; 8 bases align to TRBD1. Germline V gene data show CDR1 as MNHEY and CDR2 as SVGAGI. The V gene end was trimmed by 5 bases and the J gene end by 1 base; junction bases not matched to a gene: 1. The CDR3 consists of 14 residues. CDR3 protein: CASSRTGSGNTIYF. The CDR3 coding sequence is TGTGCCAGCAGTCGGACAGGGTCTGGAAACACCATATATTTT.

Concerning this clone: This CDR3 is also generated by other DNA sequences in the sample. The chain joins TRBV2 to TRBJ1-6, with TRBD1 as a possible D gene (5 bases). The ends were cut back, 6 bases at V and 10 bases at J, with 10 bases in the middle. The CDR3 sequence is 12 residues long. Per germline, CDR1 SNHLY and CDR2 FYNNEI. CDR3 in amino acids: CASRGEGSPLHF. DNA for the CDR3: TGTGCCAGCAGGGGGGAGGGCTCACCCCTCCACTTT.

The chain employs TRBV12-5 and TRBJ1-2; D remains ambiguous. With 1 base removed from V and 3 bases from J, the gap between germline ends came to 9 bases. CDR3 length: 14 residues. Looked up from germline, CDR1 is LGHNT and CDR2 is FRNRAP. The CDR3 here is CASGLGAGYYGYTF. CDR3 nucleotide sequence: TGTGCTAGTGGTTTGGGGGCGGGGTACTATGGCTACACCTTC.

This chain joins TRBV6-5 and TRBJ1-6; D unresolved. Per germline, CDR1 MNHEY and CDR2 SVGAGI. The V end lost 2 bases, the J end lost 7 bases, and 9 bases lay between the germline ends. The CDR3 spans 14 residues. CDR3: CASSYAASNSPLHF. The CDR3 bases are TGTGCCAGCAGTTACGCGGCTTCGAATTCACCCCTCCACTTT.

The chain employs TRBV30 and TRBJ2-3; no reliable D call. The CDR3 is 12 residues long. CDR1 GTSNPN and CDR2 SVGIG come from the germline V gene (reference sequence). Between the trimmed V and J ends, which lost 5 bases and 3 bases, there was a span of 9 bases. CDR3 bases: TGTGCCTGGGAACGCGGAACAGATACGCAGTATTTT. Protein sequence: CAWERGTDTQYF.

J is TRBJ2-5 and V is TRBV18; maybe TRBD2 (5 bases). V dropped 2 bases and J dropped 5 bases, with 12 bases sitting between them. The CDR3 covers 14 residues. Germline V CDR1 and CDR2: KGHSH, LQKENI. Here the CDR3 reads CASSPNVSGETQYF. In DNA form, the CDR3 reads TGTGCCAGCTCACCAAACGTTTCGGGGGAGACCCAGTACTTC.

This rearrangement joins TRBV7-2 to TRBJ1-5; 7 bases line up with TRBD1. The germline V gene has CDR1 SGHTA and CDR2 FQGNSA. V shed 5 bases, J shed 7 bases, and the junction held 5 bases outside the gene matches. This CDR3 is built from 13 residues. The CDR3 sequence is CASSIQGNQPQHF. CDR3 nucleotides: TGTGCCAGCAGCATACAGGGGAACCAGCCCCAGCATTTT.

The rearrangement links TRBV11-2 to TRBJ1-2; TRBD1 aligns across 7 bases. This CDR3 is built from 13 residues. After removal of 1 base from V and 4 bases from J, the junction contained 0 bases not matched to a gene. Per germline, CDR1 SGHAT and CDR2 FQNNGV. CDR3 sequence: CASSLAGGYGYTF. The DNA of the CDR3 is TGTGCCAGCAGCTTAGCAGGGGGCTATGGCTACACCTTC.